The 18 T cell receptor beta chains below were found in one sample sequenced in a study of T cells after posttransplantation cyclophosphamide. Sequenced by immunoSEQ multiplex PCR; TCRdb stores in-frame clones only, minus some. Among tens of thousands of clones listed, 86% were seen once. The specimen was PBMCs. The receptors stem from a woman in her fifties or sixties with a blood cancer, CMV-positive, and with a related stem cell donor.

The rearrangement links TRBV6-5 to TRBJ1-2; 9 positions match TRBD1. CDR3 length: 15 amino acids. Germline loops: CDR1 MNHEY, CDR2 SVGAGI. The ends lost 2 bases at V and 7 bases at J; junction bases unmatched: 8. CDR3 region: CASSYAQQGASGYTF. The CDR3 DNA reads TGTGCCAGCAGTTACGCCCAACAGGGGGCCTCTGGCTACACCTTC.

The V call is TRBV6-1, the J call TRBJ2-1; no clear D gene. V was cut by 7 bases and J by 2 bases, with 9 bases left in between. The CDR3 is 13 residues long. Germline loops: CDR1 MNHNS, CDR2 SASEGT. CDR3 DNA sequence: TGTGCCAGCAATCAGATCCCCTACAATGAGCAGTTCTTC. Its translation: CASNQIPYNEQFF.

Only one count was recorded for this clone. This chain uses TRBV5-1 with TRBJ2-7; 9 bases agree with TRBD2. This CDR3 has 15 residues. With 0 bases clipped from V and 5 bases from J, the junction kept 6 bases outside the gene matches. Per germline, CDR1 SGHRS and CDR2 YFSETQ. Written as DNA, the CDR3 is TGCGCCAGCAGCTTGGCCATTAGCGGGGGTAACGAGCAGTACTTC. Its protein product is CASSLAISGGNEQYF. The variable domain in full, with the rest retrieved from reference TRBV5-1 and TRBJ2-7, is KAGVTQTPRYLIKTRGQQVTLSCSPISGHRSVSWYQQTPGQGLQFLFEYFSETQRNKGNFPGRFSGRQFSNSRSEMNVSTLELGDSALYLCASSLAISGGNEQYFGPGTRLTVT.

The rearrangement links TRBV6-1 to TRBJ2-5; 9 bases align to TRBD2. Germline-derived CDR1 and CDR2 are MNHNS and SASEGT. J gave up 3 bases and V 6 bases, and 2 bases lay outside the gene matches. The CDR3 sequence is 13 residues long. CDR3 loop: CASSIAGEETQYF. Here the CDR3 DNA reads TGTGCCAGCAGCATAGCGGGGGAAGAGACCCAGTACTTC.

CDR3 loop: CASSRTSGTEQYF. The DNA for the CDR3 is TGTGCCAGTAGTAGGACTAGCGGGACCGAGCAGTACTTC. The V and J genes are TRBV19 and TRBJ2-7; 12 positions agree with TRBD2. Per germline, CDR1 LNHDA and CDR2 SQIVND (reference sequence). The CDR3 sequence is 13 residues long. V shed 4 bases, J shed 6 bases, and the junction held 1 base outside the gene matches.

The chain combines TRBV10-2 with TRBJ1-1, with a tentative D call TRBD1 (5 bases). CDR1 is WSHSY and CDR2 is SAAADI in the germline V gene. This CDR3 region has 12 residues. The CDR3 here is CATGGGNTEAFF. In DNA, the CDR3 is TGCGCAACCGGGGGGGGGAACACTGAAGCTTTCTTT.

The chain has TRBV5-1 and TRBJ1-3, with D tentatively TRBD1 (6 bases). Germline CDR1 is SGHRS and CDR2 is YFSETQ. The CDR3 runs to 16 residues. Between the trimmed V and J ends, which lost 0 bases and 2 bases, there was a span of 12 bases. The CDR3 DNA reads TGCGCCAGCAGCTTGGATGGGACAACGACTGGAAACACCATATATTTT. Amino acids: CASSLDGTTTGNTIYF.

This sequence joins TRBV29-1 and TRBJ2-7, with 11 positions matching TRBD2. This CDR3 is 16 amino acids long. Germline V gene data show CDR1 as SQVTM and CDR2 as ANQGSEA. V gave up 6 bases and J gave up 6 bases; unmatched junction bases: 16. The CDR3 nucleotides are TGCAGCGTGGCGGGACTAGCGGCCCCCGGGACCTGCGAGCAGTACTTC. Translating gives CSVAGLAAPGTCEQYF.

V gene TRBV5-4 combines with J gene TRBJ1-1; perhaps TRBD1 as D (5 bases). The V end was cut by 0 bases, the J end by 3 bases, with 9 bases between. The CDR3 covers 14 residues. Germline assignment: CDR1 SGHNT and CDR2 YYREEE (reference sequence). CDR3 in amino acids: CASSLGGGDTEAFF. The CDR3 region has the DNA TGTGCCAGCAGCTTGGGGGGAGGGGACACTGAAGCTTTCTTT.

The count of this clone is one. The chain joins TRBV9 to TRBJ1-2, with 8 bases lining up with TRBD1. V gave up 2 bases and J gave up 4 bases; unmatched junction bases: 4. The CDR3 totals 14 residues. The germline V gene encodes CDR1 SGDLS and CDR2 YYNGEE. The chain's CDR3 is CASSVGQGSYGYTF. The DNA for the CDR3 is TGTGCCAGCAGCGTCGGACAGGGTAGCTATGGCTACACCTTC.

V and J are TRBV21-1 and TRBJ1-4; the table's D call, TRBD1, was not checked against the DNA. TRBV21-1 is noted as a pseudogene. CDR3 length equals 14 residues. The CDR3 bases are TGTGCCAGCAGAACGGGCAGGGTTGATGAAAAACTGTTTTTT. Translated: CASRTGRVDEKLFF.

This chain links TRBV2 with TRBJ1-3, with D possibly matching TRBD1 (6 bases). Germline V gives CDR1 SNHLY, CDR2 FYNNEI. Between the trimmed V and J ends, which lost 8 bases and 2 bases, there was a span of 19 bases. This CDR3 is 16 amino acids long. The CDR3 DNA reads as TGTGCCAGCGGGAACGGACAGTACAGGGCTGGAAACACCATATATTTT. It yields the protein CASGNGQYRAGNTIYF.

The V call is TRBV7-6, the J call TRBJ2-1; D is uncertain. The CDR3 sequence is 14 residues long. CDR1 SGHVS and CDR2 FNYEAQ come from the germline V gene. V lost 3 bases to trimming and J lost 7 bases, with 13 bases between them. The CDR3 coding sequence is TGTGCCAGCAGCTTCGCCGGGTCTAGGAATGAGCAGTTCTTC. Translating gives CASSFAGSRNEQFF. The full variable domain, rest sourced from reference TRBV7-6 and TRBJ2-1, is GAGVSQSPRYKVTKRGQDVALRCDPISGHVSLYWYRQALGQGPEFLTYFNYEAQQDKSGLPNDRFSAERPEGSISTLTIQRTEQRDSAMYRCASSFAGSRNEQFFGPGTRLTVL.

This chain joins TRBV7-9 and TRBJ1-1, with D perhaps TRBD1 (5 bases). The germline V gene has CDR1 SEHNR and CDR2 FQNEAQ (reference sequence). CDR3 length: 15 amino acids. The V and J ends lost 5 bases and 3 bases respectively, with 16 bases between them. The CDR3 region has the DNA TGTGCCAGCAGCCCAGGGAGGGGTGTAGACACTGAAGCTTTCTTT. It yields the protein CASSPGRGVDTEAFF.

The chain has TRBV5-5 and TRBJ1-5; possibly TRBD1 for D (5 bases). This CDR3 has 14 residues. The V end lost 4 bases, the J end lost 7 bases, and 15 bases lay between the germline ends. The germline gives CDR1 SGHKS, CDR2 YYEKEE (reference sequence). The CDR3 sequence is CASSGGGRFQPQHF. Here the CDR3 DNA reads TGTGCCAGCAGCGGGGGGGGACGGTTCCAGCCCCAGCATTTT.

The chain has TRBV5-4 and TRBJ2-1; TRBD2 matches 10 bases. V trimming: 4 bases; J trimming: 8 bases; junction bases outside the gene matches: 12. CDR1 is SGHNT and CDR2 is YYREEE in the germline V gene (reference sequence). This CDR3 contains 16 residues. CDR3 protein: CASSPDSSGSRYEQFF. The DNA of the CDR3 is TGTGCCAGCAGCCCCGATTCTAGCGGGAGTCGGTATGAGCAGTTCTTC.

This chain uses TRBV5-4 with TRBJ1-1; D perhaps matches TRBD1 (5 bases). Germline CDR1 reads SGHNT; CDR2 reads YYREEE (reference sequence). The CDR3 is 12 amino acids. V was shortened by 4 bases and J by 8 bases, with 12 bases between the two germline ends. CDR3 loop: CASSVGGAEAFF. In DNA, the CDR3 is TGTGCCAGCAGCGTTGGAGGGGCGGAAGCTTTCTTT. The full variable domain, completed using reference TRBV5-4 and TRBJ1-1, is ETGVTQSPTHLIKTRGQQVTLRCSSQSGHNTVSWYQQALGQGPQFIFQYYREEENGRGNFPPRFSGLQFPNYSSELNVNALELDDSALYLCASSVGGAEAFFGQGTRLTVV.

The rearrangement joins TRBV30 to TRBJ2-5; 16 bases agree with TRBD2. Trimming removed 4 bases from V and 9 bases from J; junction bases left unmatched: 2. CDR3 length equals 13 residues. Per germline, CDR1 GTSNPN and CDR2 SVGIG (reference sequence). This CDR3 reads CAWKGLAGGAQYF. CDR3 sequence (DNA): TGTGCCTGGAAGGGACTAGCGGGGGGGGCCCAGTACTTC. Full variable domain (remainder filled in from reference TRBV30 and TRBJ2-5): SQTIHQWPATLVQPVGSPLSLECTVEGTSNPNLYWYRQAAGRGLQLLFYSVGIGQISSEVPQNLSASRPQDRQFILSSKKLLLSDSGFYLCAWKGLAGGAQYFGPGTRLLVL.